The present entry profiles one T cell receptor beta chain with its context. CDR3 length: 15 amino acids. The V segment lost 5 bases and the J segment 8 bases; nucleotides outside the gene matches: 12. Germline V gene data show CDR1 as MDHEN and CDR2 as SYDVKM. The sample belongs to a study of Graves' ophthalmopathy and Graves' hyperthyroidism. RNA transcripts were the template, and TCR beta CDR3 regions were amplified from them. Second-round multiplex PCR came after a first-round RT-PCR that employed HTBI primers. TCRdb used MiXCR to reprocess the multiplex PCR reads, holding one entry per CDR3 protein. The profile shows 150,000 to 200,000 distinct CDR3 sequences, around 40% of them singletons.

The sequenced sample consisted of peripheral blood. The V gene is TRBV28, the J gene TRBJ2-4; 7 bases align to TRBD1. This receptor was identified in a man aged 30 to 45 with Graves' ophthalmopathy. The CDR3 loop is CASSTTGTALDIQYF. The CDR3 region has the DNA TGTGCCAGCAGTACAACCGGGACAGCTTTGGACATTCAGTACTTC. The full variable domain, rest sourced from reference TRBV28 and TRBJ2-4, is DVKVTQSSRYLVKRTGEKVFLECVQDMDHENMFWYRQDPGLGLRLIYFSYDVKMKEKGDIPEGYSVSREKKERFSLILESASTNQTSMYLCASSTTGTALDIQYFGAGTRLSVL.